This passage covers 30 T cell receptor beta chains from one sample sequenced in a study of a mutant IDH1 vaccine in newly diagnosed glioma. The method was immunoSEQ multiplex PCR; TCRdb's version includes in-frame clones alone and lacks a portion of them. The sample has around 30,000 clones, about four fifths seen once; the top ten hold around 7%. No cognate antigen is known for these TCRs. Regarding time point: week 35, safety follow-up. Every vaccination contained 300 ug of the mutant IDH1 20-mer peptide and was paired with topical imiquimod. The sequencing used PBMCs, collected from a glioma patient whose treatment included an IDH1 peptide vaccine. The receptors were gathered from a woman aged 18-30 years with glioma.

The gene calls are TRBV4-1 and TRBJ2-3; D might be TRBD2 (5 bases). CDR1 is MGHRA, CDR2 YSYEKL, per germline. Trimming took 0 bases from V and 0 from J, leaving 13 bases between them. The CDR3 covers 17 residues. The CDR3 coding sequence is TGCGCCAGCAGCCAAGAGGTGTCCGGGATAAGCACAGATACGCAGTATTTT. It is translated as CASSQEVSGISTDTQYF.

The rearrangement joins TRBV10-3 to TRBJ2-7; D might be TRBD2 (6 bases). V was shortened by 2 bases and J by 5 bases, with 19 bases between the two germline ends. The germline CDR1 and CDR2 sequences are ENHRY and SYGVKD. The CDR3 spans 16 residues. This CDR3 is CAISEAGSRRDHEQYF. CDR3 DNA sequence: TGTGCCATCAGTGAGGCGGGAAGTCGGCGGGACCACGAGCAGTACTTC.

The rearrangement joins TRBV6-6 to TRBJ1-2, with 7 bases lining up with TRBD1. The germline V gene has CDR1 MNHNY and CDR2 SVGAGI (reference sequence). The CDR3 contains 13 residues. Trimming at V came to 6 bases and at J to 2 bases, leaving 3 bases not matched to a gene. The CDR3 bases are TGTGCCAGCAGACAGACAGGGAACTATGGCTACACCTTC. Translation: CASRQTGNYGYTF.

The chain links TRBV7-2 to TRBJ1-5; 10 nucleotides align to TRBD1. In germline, CDR1 is SGHTA, CDR2 FQGNSA. This CDR3 has 16 amino acids. Losses at the gene ends were 5 bases for V and 9 bases for J; bases not matched to a gene: 13. As DNA, the CDR3 is TGTGCCAGCAGCCATGGGACAGGGGCTTTTGTTGTGCCCCAGCATTTT. It codes for CASSHGTGAFVVPQHF. Variable domain in full (rest from reference TRBV7-2 and TRBJ1-5): GAGVSQSPSNKVTEKGKDVELRCDPISGHTALYWYRQSLGQGLEFLIYFQGNSAPDKSGLPSDRFSAERTGGSVSTLTIQRTQQEDSAVYLCASSHGTGAFVVPQHFGDGTRLSIL.

The CDR3 DNA reads as TGTGCCAGCAGCTTAGGCATGCGGGGGGCACAAGAGACCCAGTACTTC. This translates into CASSLGMRGAQETQYF. The V and J genes are TRBV13 and TRBJ2-5, with TRBD2 identical over 8 bases. This CDR3 has 16 amino acids. Germline V CDR1 and CDR2: PRHDT, FYEKMQ (reference sequence). V lost 0 bases and J lost 2; bases outside the gene matches: 5. Based on the CDR3 plus reference TRBV13 and TRBJ2-5, the full variable domain is AAGVIQSPRHLIKEKRETATLKCYPIPRHDTVYWYQQGPGQDPQFLISFYEKMQSDKGSIPDRFSAQQFSDYHSELNMSSLELGDSALYFCASSLGMRGAQETQYFGPGTRLLVL.

V usage is TRBV9 and J usage is TRBJ1-4, with D tentatively TRBD1 (5 bases). Germline CDR1 reads SGDLS; CDR2 reads YYNGEE. The CDR3 length is 12 residues. V gave up 6 bases and J gave up 4 bases, with 7 bases separating them. The CDR3 is CASTDSNEKLFF. CDR3 DNA sequence: TGTGCCAGCACCGACAGTAATGAAAAACTGTTTTTT.

Here the CDR3 reads CASSQAVAGGVGNIQYF. CDR3 nucleotide sequence: TGCGCCAGCAGCCAAGCAGTAGCGGGAGGGGTGGGAAACATTCAGTACTTC. The chain carries TRBV4-1 and TRBJ2-4, with 11 positions matching TRBD2. The J segment lost 6 bases and the V segment lost 1 base, leaving 8 bases of the junction unmatched. There are 17 residues in the CDR3. CDR1 and CDR2 from the germline V gene are MGHRA and YSYEKL.

The chain has TRBV19 and TRBJ2-4; D tentatively fits TRBD1 or TRBD2 (6 bases each). The length of the CDR3 is 16 residues. The germline V gene has CDR1 LNHDA and CDR2 SQIVND (reference sequence). Trimming pared 5 bases from V and 3 bases from J, leaving 17 bases between. CDR3 sequence reads: CASSQLGAGFKNIQYF. In DNA form, the CDR3 reads TGTGCCAGTAGTCAACTGGGGGCGGGGTTCAAAAACATTCAGTACTTC.

The rearrangement links TRBV30 to TRBJ1-2, with 8 nucleotides matching TRBD1. The junction had 8 bases not matched to a gene; V was cut back by 6 bases and J by 2 bases. Germline V gene sequence: CDR1 GTSNPN, CDR2 SVGIG (reference sequence). The CDR3 has 14 amino acids. The CDR3 DNA reads as TGTGCCTGTCCTCACAGGGGGGGAAACTATGGCTACACCTTC. It encodes CACPHRGGNYGYTF.

V is TRBV28 and J is TRBJ1-5; D possibly corresponds to TRBD1 (5 bases). CDR1 and CDR2 (germline): MDHEN, SYDVKM. The CDR3 runs to 13 residues. V was clipped by 6 bases and J by 0 bases, with 6 bases between them. CDR3 nucleotides: TGTGCCAGCAGGGGGGTTAGCAATCAGCCCCAGCATTTT. It encodes CASRGVSNQPQHF.

The sample holds a few counts of this clone. This chain connects TRBV5-4 to TRBJ1-2; tentatively, D is TRBD1 (6 bases). Trimming stripped 4 bases from V and 8 bases from J, with 12 bases between. The CDR3 totals 12 residues. CDR1 is SGHNT, CDR2 YYREEE, per germline (reference sequence). The CDR3 protein is CASSRYREGYTF. The CDR3 DNA reads as TGTGCCAGCAGCAGATACAGGGAGGGCTACACCTTC.

DNA of the CDR3: TGTGCCAGCAGTTACGTAAAGGCGGGTTTGGGCACTGAAGCTTTCTTT. Amino acids: CASSYVKAGLGTEAFF. The J gene is TRBJ1-1, the V gene TRBV6-6; D call uncertain. CDR3 length: 16 residues. V was clipped by 2 bases and J by 4 bases, with 17 bases between them. The germline V gene has CDR1 MNHNY and CDR2 SVGAGI (reference sequence).

The chain joins TRBV19 to TRBJ2-2; TRBD1 matches 7 bases. This CDR3 is 14 amino acids long. V dropped 8 bases and J dropped 5; count of bases not matched to a gene: 8. Germline CDR1 LNHDA, CDR2 SQIVND (reference sequence). The CDR3 region has the DNA TGTGCCAGTCAAAGACAGGGTGAGACCGGGGAGCTGTTTTTT. It translates to CASQRQGETGELFF. Supplemented by reference TRBV19 and TRBJ2-2, the full variable domain reads DGGITQSPKYLFRKEGQNVTLSCEQNLNHDAMYWYRQDPGQGLRLIYYSQIVNDFQKGDIAEGYSVSREKKESFPLTVTSAQKNPTAFYLCASQRQGETGELFFGEGSRLTVL.

This clone was observed a single time. The chain employs TRBV2 and TRBJ2-3; D possibly corresponds to TRBD2 (5 bases). Trimming took 3 bases from V and 1 from J, leaving 8 bases between them. Germline CDR1 is SNHLY and CDR2 is FYNNEI. The CDR3 covers 14 residues. The CDR3 DNA follows: TGTGCCAGCAGTGAGGACTGGGGCACAGATACGCAGTATTTT. It is translated as CASSEDWGTDTQYF. Supplemented by reference TRBV2 and TRBJ2-3, the full variable domain reads EPEVTQTPSHQVTQMGQEVILRCVPISNHLYFYWYRQILGQKVEFLVSFYNNEISEKSEIFDDQFSVERPDGSNFTLKIRSTKLEDSAMYFCASSEDWGTDTQYFGPGTRLTVL.

V usage is TRBV5-6 and J usage is TRBJ2-5, with 7 bases that match TRBD2. The CDR3 runs 16 residues. V lost 4 bases and J lost 2; bases outside the gene matches: 11. Looked up from germline, CDR1 is SGHDT and CDR2 is YYEEEE. In DNA, the CDR3 is TGTGCCAGCAGCATGGGTCTAGCGGAAATACAAGAGACCCAGTACTTC. Its protein product is CASSMGLAEIQETQYF.

The chain is built from TRBV5-6 and TRBJ1-2; 9 bases line up with TRBD1. CDR1 SGHDT and CDR2 YYEEEE come from the germline V gene. CDR3 size: 16 residues. Germline trimming cut 4 bases from V and 3 bases from J; bases unmatched to any gene: 10. The CDR3 region has the DNA TGTGCCAGCAGCCCCCGGGACAGGGATTCTTACTATGGCTACACCTTC. This sequence encodes CASSPRDRDSYYGYTF.

V usage is TRBV7-9 and J usage is TRBJ1-3, with D unclear. Trimming took 5 bases from V and 2 from J, leaving 7 bases between them. The CDR3 totals 13 residues. Germline values: CDR1 SEHNR, CDR2 FQNEAQ (reference sequence). The CDR3: CASSPSAGNTIYF. CDR3 nucleotides: TGTGCCAGCAGCCCCTCGGCTGGAAACACCATATATTTT.

The sample holds a few counts of this clone. The gene calls are TRBV11-2 and TRBJ1-5; TRBD1 might be the D (5 bases). The CDR3 contains 15 residues. Germline CDR1 reads SGHAT; CDR2 reads FQNNGV. V was shortened by 5 bases and J by 4 bases, with 15 bases between the two germline ends. The CDR3 sequence: CASSAGQTGNQPQHF. The CDR3 DNA reads as TGTGCCAGCAGCGCTGGACAAACGGGTAATCAGCCCCAGCATTTT. The full variable domain, rest sourced from reference TRBV11-2 and TRBJ1-5, is EAGVAQSPRYKIIEKRQSVAFWCNPISGHATLYWYQQILGQGPKLLIQFQNNGVVDDSQLPKDRFSAERLKGVDSTLKIQPAKLEDSAVYLCASSAGQTGNQPQHFGDGTRLSIL.

The gene calls are TRBV4-1 and TRBJ1-1; D is perhaps TRBD1 (6 bases). This CDR3 is 14 amino acids long. CDR1 is MGHRA, CDR2 YSYEKL, per germline. Trimming removed 6 bases from V and 3 bases from J, with 14 bases in between. Written as DNA, the CDR3 is TGCGCCAGCAGTCAAAAGGGGGGAGACACTGAAGCTTTCTTT. Amino acids: CASSQKGGDTEAFF.

V usage is TRBV9 and J usage is TRBJ2-1; 9 positions agree with TRBD2. The germline CDR1 and CDR2 sequences are SGDLS and YYNGEE. V dropped 4 bases and J dropped 8; count of bases not matched to a gene: 10. The CDR3 is 15 amino acids. The CDR3 region has the DNA TGTGCCAGCAGCCCGGCTAGCGGGATGAGGGATGAGCAGTTCTTC. Amino acid sequence: CASSPASGMRDEQFF.

This chain joins TRBV18 and TRBJ1-5; D may be TRBD1 (6 bases). V lost 3 bases to trimming and J lost 4 bases, with 22 bases between them. Germline V gives CDR1 KGHSH, CDR2 LQKENI. The CDR3 is made up of 18 amino acids. The CDR3 region is CASSPRDGSTQGNQPQHF. DNA of the CDR3: TGTGCCAGCTCACCCAGGGACGGATCCACTCAGGGGAATCAGCCCCAGCATTTT.

This chain connects TRBV18 to TRBJ1-5; 8 bases align to TRBD1. Germline loops: CDR1 KGHSH, CDR2 LQKENI. This CDR3 contains 14 residues. V lost 6 bases and J lost 7; bases outside the gene matches: 8. The DNA of the CDR3 is TGTGCCAGCTCCCAGGACAGGGTTGGACAGCCCCAGCATTTT. Translated: CASSQDRVGQPQHF.

The chain recombines TRBV29-1 with TRBJ1-1; D unclear. Deletions cut 1 base from V and 8 bases from J, with 5 bases between. The length of the CDR3 is 10 residues. Germline lookup yields CDR1 SQVTM and CDR2 ANQGSEA. In DNA, the CDR3 is TGCAGCGTTGAAGTCGGGGAAGCTTTCTTT. Translation gives CSVEVGEAFF.

V and J are TRBV5-1 and TRBJ2-2; the D call may be TRBD1 or TRBD2 (5 bases each). Trimming took off 4 bases at V and 4 bases at J, with 14 bases between the two ends. CDR1 is SGHRS, CDR2 YFSETQ, per germline. This CDR3 has 15 residues. CDR3 in amino acids: CASSRDPSGTGELFF. As DNA, the CDR3 is TGCGCCAGCAGCCGGGACCCCTCTGGCACCGGGGAGCTGTTTTTT.

This sequence joins TRBV10-3 and TRBJ2-1; 7 positions agree with TRBD2. J gave up 0 bases and V 5 bases, and 7 bases lay outside the gene matches. Germline V lookup: CDR1 ENHRY, CDR2 SYGVKD. The CDR3 runs 16 residues. In DNA form, the CDR3 reads TGTGCCATCAGTACCGCTAGCGGAAGCTCCTACAATGAGCAGTTCTTC. The encoded protein is CAISTASGSSYNEQFF.

The chain recombines TRBV7-9 with TRBJ1-1; 7 nucleotides match TRBD1. The V gene's germline CDR1 is SEHNR and CDR2 FQNEAQ (reference sequence). The CDR3 is 13 amino acids. V shed 4 bases, J shed 6 bases, and the junction held 5 bases outside the gene matches. This CDR3 reads CASSSQTGSEAFF. Written as DNA, the CDR3 is TGTGCCAGCAGCTCCCAGACAGGGTCTGAAGCTTTCTTT.

The chain is built from TRBV12-5 and TRBJ2-2; the match to TRBD2 covers 8 bases. Trimming cost V 2 bases and J 0 bases; bases outside gene matches: 5. The CDR3 runs to 17 residues. CDR1 is LGHNT, CDR2 FRNRAP, per germline. The CDR3 sequence is CASGLTGRGTNTGELFF. CDR3 DNA sequence: TGTGCTAGTGGTTTGACCGGGAGGGGAACGAACACCGGGGAGCTGTTTTTT.

This clone is a singleton in its sample. The chain uses TRBV5-6 and TRBJ2-1, with 8 bases fitting TRBD2. With V trimmed by 0 bases and J by 3 bases, 2 bases remained unmatched. There are 15 residues in the CDR3. Germline V gene sequence: CDR1 SGHDT, CDR2 YYEEEE. The CDR3 is CASSLVGGGYNEQFF. The CDR3 nucleotides read TGTGCCAGCAGCTTGGTCGGGGGGGGCTACAATGAGCAGTTCTTC.

The chain has TRBV28 and TRBJ1-5; TRBD1 is a possible D gene (6 bases). CDR3 length: 14 amino acids. Trimming shortened V by 7 bases and J by 5 bases, and 15 bases separated the two germline ends. Germline-derived CDR1 and CDR2 are MDHEN and SYDVKM. Here the CDR3 DNA reads TGTGCCAGCAATCACAGGGTGGCGGATCAGCCCCAGCATTTT. Encoded protein: CASNHRVADQPQHF.

The genes are TRBV7-7 and TRBJ2-2; the match to TRBD2 covers 8 bases. CDR1 is SSHAT, CDR2 FNYEAQ, per germline (reference sequence). The CDR3 has 15 residues. The CDR3 DNA follows: TGTGCTAGCCTCCCCCGGGGGGGGAACACCGGGGAGCTGTTTTTT. Protein sequence: CASLPRGGNTGELFF.